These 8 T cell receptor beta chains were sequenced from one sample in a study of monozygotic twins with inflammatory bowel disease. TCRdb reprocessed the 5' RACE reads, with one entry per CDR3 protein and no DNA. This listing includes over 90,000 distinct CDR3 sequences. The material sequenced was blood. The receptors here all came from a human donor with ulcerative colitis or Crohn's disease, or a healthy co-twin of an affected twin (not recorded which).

Here the CDR3 reads CASSLFGTERTGEQYF. The chain combines TRBV27 with TRBJ2-7; there is no DNA to check the TCRdb D call of TRBD1. This CDR3 is 16 amino acids long. Germline CDR1 and CDR2: MNHEY and SMNVEV (reference sequence).

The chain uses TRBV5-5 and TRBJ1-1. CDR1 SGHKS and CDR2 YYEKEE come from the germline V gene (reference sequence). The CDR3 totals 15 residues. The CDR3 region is CASSFSTRGNTEAFF. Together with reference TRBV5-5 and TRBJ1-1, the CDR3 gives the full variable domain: DAGVTQSPTHLIKTRGQQVTLRCSPISGHKSVSWYQQVLGQGPQFIFQYYEKEERGRGNFPDRFSARQFPNYSSELNVNALLLGDSALYLCASSFSTRGNTEAFFGQGTRLTVV.

The CDR3 spells CASSTGLVGTQYF. This sequence joins TRBV9 and TRBJ2-3; TCRdb gives TRBD2 as the D gene, but with no DNA this cannot be confirmed. This CDR3 has 13 amino acids. Germline CDR1 is SGDLS and CDR2 is YYNGEE.

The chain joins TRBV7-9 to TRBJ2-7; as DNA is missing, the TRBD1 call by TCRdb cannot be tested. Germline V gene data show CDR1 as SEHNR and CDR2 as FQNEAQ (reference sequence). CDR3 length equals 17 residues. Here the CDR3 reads CASSPHRGQRIPYEQYF.

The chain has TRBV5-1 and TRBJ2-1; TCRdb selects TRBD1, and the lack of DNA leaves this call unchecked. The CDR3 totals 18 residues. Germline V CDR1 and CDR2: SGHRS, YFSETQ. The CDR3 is CASSPKRGPGQANNEQFF.

The CDR3 region is CSARDLGLAGGGQFF. V usage is TRBV20-1 and J usage is TRBJ2-1; TCRdb names TRBD2, which stays unverified in the absence of DNA. This CDR3 has 15 residues. The V gene's germline CDR1 is DFQATT and CDR2 SNEGSKA (reference sequence).

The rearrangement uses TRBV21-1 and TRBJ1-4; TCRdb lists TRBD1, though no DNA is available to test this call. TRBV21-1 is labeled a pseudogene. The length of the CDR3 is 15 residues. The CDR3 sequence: CASSKTAGGTEELFF.

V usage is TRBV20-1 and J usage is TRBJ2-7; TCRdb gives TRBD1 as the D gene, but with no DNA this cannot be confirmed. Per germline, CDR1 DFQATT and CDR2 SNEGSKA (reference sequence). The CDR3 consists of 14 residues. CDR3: CSARGLGHIYEQYF.